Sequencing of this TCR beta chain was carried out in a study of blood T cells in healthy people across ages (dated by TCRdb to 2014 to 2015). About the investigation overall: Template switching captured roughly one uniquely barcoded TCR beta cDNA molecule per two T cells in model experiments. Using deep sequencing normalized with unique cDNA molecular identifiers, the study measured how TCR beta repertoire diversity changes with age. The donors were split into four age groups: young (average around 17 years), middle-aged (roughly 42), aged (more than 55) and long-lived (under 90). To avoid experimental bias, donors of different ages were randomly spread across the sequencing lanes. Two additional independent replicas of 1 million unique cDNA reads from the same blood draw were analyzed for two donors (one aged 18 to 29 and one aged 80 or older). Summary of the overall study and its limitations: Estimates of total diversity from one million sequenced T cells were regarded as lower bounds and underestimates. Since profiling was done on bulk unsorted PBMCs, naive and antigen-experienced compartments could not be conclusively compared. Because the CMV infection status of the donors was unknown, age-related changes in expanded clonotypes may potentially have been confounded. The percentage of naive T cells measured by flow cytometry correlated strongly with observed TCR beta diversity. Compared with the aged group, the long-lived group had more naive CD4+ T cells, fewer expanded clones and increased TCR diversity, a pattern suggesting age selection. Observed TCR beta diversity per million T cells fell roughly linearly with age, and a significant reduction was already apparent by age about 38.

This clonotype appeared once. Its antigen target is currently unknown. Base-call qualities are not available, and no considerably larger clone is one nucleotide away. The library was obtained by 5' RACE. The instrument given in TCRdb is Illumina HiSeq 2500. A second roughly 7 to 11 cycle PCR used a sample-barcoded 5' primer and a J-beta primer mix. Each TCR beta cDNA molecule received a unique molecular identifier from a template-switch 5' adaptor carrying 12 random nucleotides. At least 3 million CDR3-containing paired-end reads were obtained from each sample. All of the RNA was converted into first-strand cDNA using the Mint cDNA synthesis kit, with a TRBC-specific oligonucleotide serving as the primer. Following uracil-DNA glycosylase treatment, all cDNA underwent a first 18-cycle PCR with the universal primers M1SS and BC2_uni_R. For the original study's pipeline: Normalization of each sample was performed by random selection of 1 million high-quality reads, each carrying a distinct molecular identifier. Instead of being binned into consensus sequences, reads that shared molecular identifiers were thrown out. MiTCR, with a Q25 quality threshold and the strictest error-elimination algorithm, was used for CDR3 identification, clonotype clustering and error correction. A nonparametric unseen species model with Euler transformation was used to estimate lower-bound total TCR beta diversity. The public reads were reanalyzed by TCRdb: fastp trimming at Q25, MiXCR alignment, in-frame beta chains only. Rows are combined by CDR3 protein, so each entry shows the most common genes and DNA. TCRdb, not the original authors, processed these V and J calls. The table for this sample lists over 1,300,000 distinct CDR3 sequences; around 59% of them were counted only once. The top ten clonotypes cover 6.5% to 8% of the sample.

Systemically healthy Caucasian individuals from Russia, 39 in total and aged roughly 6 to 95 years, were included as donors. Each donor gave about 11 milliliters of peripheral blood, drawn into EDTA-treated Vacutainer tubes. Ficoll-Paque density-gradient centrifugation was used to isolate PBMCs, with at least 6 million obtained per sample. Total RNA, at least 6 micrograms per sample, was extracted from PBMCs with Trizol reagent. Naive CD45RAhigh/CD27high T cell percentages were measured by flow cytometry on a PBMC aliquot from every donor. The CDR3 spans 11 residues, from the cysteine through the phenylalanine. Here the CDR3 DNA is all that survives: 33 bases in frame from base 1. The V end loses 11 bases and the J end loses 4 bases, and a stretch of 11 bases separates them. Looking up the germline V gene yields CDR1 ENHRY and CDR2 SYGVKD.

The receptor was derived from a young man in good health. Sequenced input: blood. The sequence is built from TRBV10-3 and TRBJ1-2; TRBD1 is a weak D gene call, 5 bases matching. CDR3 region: CAHRDLYGYTF. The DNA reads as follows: TGTGCCCACCGGGACCTCTATGGCTACACCTTC.